One T cell receptor beta chain is described in this entry. The ends were cut back, 4 bases at V and 3 bases at J, with 4 bases in the middle. The CDR3 is 11 amino acids. Germline V lookup: CDR1 MDHEN, CDR2 SYDVKM. This sample stems from a study of blood T cell repertoires in COVID-19. For the study at large: Whether acute or convalescent, the COVID-19 samples came from the United States, Italy and Spain. PBMCs, B-cell-depleted T cells, or T cells were the source of the cDNA or gDNA that made up the material.

Per the original methods: How many nucleated cells were present was estimated from reference gene primer amplification. The repertoire was sequenced with immunoSEQ multiplex PCR; TCRdb's copy has only in-frame clones and lacks some. V, J and clone size derive from that table, while D and trimming were established from the DNA sequence. The sample has more than 60,000 clones, about 74% seen once. This clonotype was sampled from a human donor with acute or convalescent COVID-19. The donor label of this sample is uncertain. The specimen sequenced was peripheral blood. The V gene is TRBV28, the J gene TRBJ2-7; no reliable D call. CDR3 region: CASSYNYEQYF. CDR3 sequence (DNA): TGTGCCAGCAGTTACAACTACGAGCAGTACTTC.